Listed below are T cell receptor beta chains from one sample, sequenced in a study of cytomegalovirus exposure and HLA in healthy donors. TCRdb's copy holds only in-frame clones and misses some; the assay was immunoSEQ multiplex PCR. The clone table shows over 35,000 clones, with the ten largest holding around 1.7%. Sequenced material: PBMCs. Every receptor here comes from a woman in her 30s in good health and CMV-seronegative. Each CDR3 is given with its conserved first and last residue. The order of the fields is D gene, V gene, CDR3 length, J gene, CDR3 protein, CDR3 DNA. The D gene is left open where the match is weak.

NA	TRBV23-1	17	TRBJ2-7	CASSLAVLTVQHYEQYF	TGCGCCAGCAGTCTTGCTGTCCTGACAGTACAACACTACGAGCAGTACTTC
NA	TRBV6-5	14	TRBJ2-7	CATSAGKGSYEQYF	TGTGCCACCTCCGCCGGGAAAGGAAGCTACGAGCAGTACTTC
NA	TRBV9	14	TRBJ2-2	CASSTTPLAGELFF	TGTGCCAGCAGCACGACTCCCCTCGCCGGGGAGCTGTTTTTT
TRBD1	TRBV19	16	TRBJ1-5	CASSIVQQGAHQPQHF	TGTGCCAGTAGTATCGTTCAACAGGGGGCCCATCAGCCCCAGCATTTT
NA	TRBV7-6	13	TRBJ1-5	CASSRKEDQPQHF	TGTGCCAGCAGCCGGAAAGAGGATCAGCCCCAGCATTTT
NA	TRBV7-9	13	TRBJ2-1	CASSFQGYNEQFF	TGTGCCAGCAGCTTCCAGGGATACAATGAGCAGTTCTTC
NA	TRBV7-3	14	TRBJ1-1	CASSLYGGNTEAFF	TGTGCCAGCAGCTTGTATGGAGGGAACACTGAAGCTTTCTTT
TRBD1	TRBV25-1	12	TRBJ2-7	CASKPGQGRQYF	TGTGCCAGCAAACCTGGACAGGGTCGGCAGTACTTC
NA	TRBV29-1	16	TRBJ2-7	CSLGESQVPGAYEQYF	TGCAGCCTTGGAGAGTCGCAGGTCCCGGGAGCCTACGAGCAGTACTTC
TRBD1	TRBV27	15	TRBJ2-7	CASSLSGQGNWEQYF	TGTGCCAGCAGTTTATCGGGACAGGGGAATTGGGAGCAGTACTTC
TRBD2	TRBV4-3	16	TRBJ2-1	CASSQDTSGRANEQFF	TGCGCCAGCAGCCAAGATACTAGCGGGAGGGCCAATGAGCAGTTCTTC
NA	TRBV5-1	14	TRBJ1-2	CASSSTARNYGYTF	TGCGCCAGCAGCTCTACTGCTAGGAACTATGGCTACACCTTC
NA	TRBV28	14	TRBJ1-1	CASSMDSPWAEAFF	TGTGCCAGCAGTATGGACAGCCCTTGGGCTGAAGCTTTCTTT
NA	TRBV4-1	17	TRBJ1-5	CASSQDREQFSNQPQHF	TGCGCCAGCAGCCAAGATCGGGAACAGTTTAGCAATCAGCCCCAGCATTTT
TRBD1	TRBV6-6	16	TRBJ2-2	CASRRSDRVRAGELFF	TGTGCCAGCAGGAGATCGGACAGGGTCAGAGCCGGGGAGCTGTTTTTT